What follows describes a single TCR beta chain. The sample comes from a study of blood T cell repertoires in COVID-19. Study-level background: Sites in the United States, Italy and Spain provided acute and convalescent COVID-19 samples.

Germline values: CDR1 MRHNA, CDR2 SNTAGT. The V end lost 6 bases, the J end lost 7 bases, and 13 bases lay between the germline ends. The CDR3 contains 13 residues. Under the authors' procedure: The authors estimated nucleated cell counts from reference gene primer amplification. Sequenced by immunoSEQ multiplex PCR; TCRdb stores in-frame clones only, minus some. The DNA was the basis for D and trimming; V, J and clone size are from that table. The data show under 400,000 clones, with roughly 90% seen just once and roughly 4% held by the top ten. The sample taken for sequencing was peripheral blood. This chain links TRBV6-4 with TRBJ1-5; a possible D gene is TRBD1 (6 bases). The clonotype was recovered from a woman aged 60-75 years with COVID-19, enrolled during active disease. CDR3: CASRGGAGQPQHF. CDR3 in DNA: TGTGCCAGCAGGGGGGGGGCAGGGCAGCCCCAGCATTTT.